The entry below describes one T cell receptor beta chain. Antigen specificity is unknown. One end of the junction does not line up with germline, which may come from a read error. The data derive from a study of blood T cells in healthy people across ages. Study observations and caveats: Per million T cells, the diversity of TCR beta decreased roughly linearly as age advanced.

For the second PCR, which ran for about 6 to 12 cycles, a sample-barcoded 5' primer and a J-beta primer mix were used. Each CDR3 protein gets one entry after TCRdb re-called the 5' RACE reads with MiXCR. The profile shows roughly 700,000 distinct CDR3 sequences, 45% to 50% of them singletons. The sequenced sample was blood. The source of this sequence is a woman aged 60-75 years in good health.

This CDR3 reads CASSTSVGPDTEYF. Written as DNA, the CDR3 is TGTGCCAGCAGCACTAGCGTTGGGCCAGATACGGAGTATTTT. This chain connects TRBV12-3 or TRBV12-4 to TRBJ2-3, with 7 bases fitting TRBD2. This CDR3 region has 14 residues.